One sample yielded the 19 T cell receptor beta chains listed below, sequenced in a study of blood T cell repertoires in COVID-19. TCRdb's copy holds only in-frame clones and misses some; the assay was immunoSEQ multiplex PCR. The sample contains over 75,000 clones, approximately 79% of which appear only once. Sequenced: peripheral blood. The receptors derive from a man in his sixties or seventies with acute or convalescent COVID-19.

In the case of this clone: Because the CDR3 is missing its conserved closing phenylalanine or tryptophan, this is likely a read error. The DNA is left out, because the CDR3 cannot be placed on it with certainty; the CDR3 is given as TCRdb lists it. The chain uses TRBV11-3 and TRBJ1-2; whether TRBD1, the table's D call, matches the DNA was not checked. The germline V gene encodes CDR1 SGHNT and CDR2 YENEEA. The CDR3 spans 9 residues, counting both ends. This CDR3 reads CASRGDSAL.

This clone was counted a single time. This CDR3 reads CASNRLGQSGNTIYF. CDR3 bases: TGTGCCAGTAATCGGTTGGGACAGAGTGGAAACACCATATATTTT. This chain joins TRBV19 and TRBJ1-3, with TRBD1 matching 7 bases. CDR3 length equals 15 residues. Germline V lookup: CDR1 LNHDA, CDR2 SQIVND (reference sequence). V shed 7 bases, J shed 3 bases, and the junction held 9 bases outside the gene matches.

The CDR3 reads CASSYGGARITEAFF. The CDR3 DNA is TGTGCCAGCAGTTACGGGGGGGCGCGAATCACTGAAGCTTTCTTT. The V and J genes are TRBV6-2 or TRBV6-3 and TRBJ1-1, with a possible D match to TRBD1 (6 bases). Germline V gives CDR1 MNHEY, CDR2 SVGEGT. This CDR3 is 15 amino acids long. V gave up 2 bases and J gave up 4 bases, with 14 bases separating them.

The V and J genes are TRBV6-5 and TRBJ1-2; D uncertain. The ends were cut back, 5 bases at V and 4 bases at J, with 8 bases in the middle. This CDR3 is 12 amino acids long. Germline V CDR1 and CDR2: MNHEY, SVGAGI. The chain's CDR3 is CASSREGYGYTF. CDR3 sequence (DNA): TGTGCCAGCAGTCGGGAAGGCTATGGCTACACCTTC.

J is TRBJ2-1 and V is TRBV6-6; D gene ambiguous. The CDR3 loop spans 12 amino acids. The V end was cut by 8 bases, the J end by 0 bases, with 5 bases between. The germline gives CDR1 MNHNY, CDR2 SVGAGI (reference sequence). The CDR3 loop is CASRSSYNEQFF. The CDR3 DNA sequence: TGTGCCAGCCGGTCCTCCTACAATGAGCAGTTCTTC.

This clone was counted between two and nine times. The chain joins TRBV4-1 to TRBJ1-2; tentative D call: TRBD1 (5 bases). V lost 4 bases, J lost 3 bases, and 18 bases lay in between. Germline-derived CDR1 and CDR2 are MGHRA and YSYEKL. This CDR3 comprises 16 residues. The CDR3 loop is CASSPYDQGGYYGYTF. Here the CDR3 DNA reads TGCGCCAGCAGCCCTTACGACCAGGGAGGGTACTATGGCTACACCTTC.

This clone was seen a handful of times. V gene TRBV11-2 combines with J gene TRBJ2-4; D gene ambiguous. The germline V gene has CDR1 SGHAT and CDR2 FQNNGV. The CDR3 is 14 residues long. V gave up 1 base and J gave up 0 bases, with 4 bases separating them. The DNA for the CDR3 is TGTGCCAGCAGCTTAGGAGGAGCCAAAAACATTCAGTACTTC. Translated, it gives CASSLGGAKNIQYF. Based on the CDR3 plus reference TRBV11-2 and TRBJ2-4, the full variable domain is EAGVAQSPRYKIIEKRQSVAFWCNPISGHATLYWYQQILGQGPKLLIQFQNNGVVDDSQLPKDRFSAERLKGVDSTLKIQPAKLEDSAVYLCASSLGGAKNIQYFGAGTRLSVL.

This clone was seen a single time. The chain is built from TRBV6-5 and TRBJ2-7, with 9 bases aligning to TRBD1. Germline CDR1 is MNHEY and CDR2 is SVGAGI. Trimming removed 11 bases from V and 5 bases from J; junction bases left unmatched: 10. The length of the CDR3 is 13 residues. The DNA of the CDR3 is TGTGCCGCCACGGGACAGGGTTGGGACGAGCAGTACGTC. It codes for CAATGQGWDEQYV.

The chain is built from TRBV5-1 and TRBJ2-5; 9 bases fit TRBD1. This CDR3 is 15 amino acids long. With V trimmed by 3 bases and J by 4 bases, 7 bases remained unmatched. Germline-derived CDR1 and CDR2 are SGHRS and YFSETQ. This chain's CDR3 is CASSSGTGWAETQYF. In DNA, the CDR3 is TGCGCCAGCAGCTCAGGGACAGGGTGGGCAGAGACCCAGTACTTC. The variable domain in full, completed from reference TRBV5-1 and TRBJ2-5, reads KAGVTQTPRYLIKTRGQQVTLSCSPISGHRSVSWYQQTPGQGLQFLFEYFSETQRNKGNFPGRFSGRQFSNSRSEMNVSTLELGDSALYLCASSSGTGWAETQYFGPGTRLLVL.

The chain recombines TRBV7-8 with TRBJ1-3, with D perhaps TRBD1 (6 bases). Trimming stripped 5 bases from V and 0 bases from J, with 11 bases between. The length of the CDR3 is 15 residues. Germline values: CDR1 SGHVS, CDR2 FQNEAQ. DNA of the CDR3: TGTGCCAGCAGCGCAGGGACAAGCTCTGGAAACACCATATATTTT. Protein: CASSAGTSSGNTIYF. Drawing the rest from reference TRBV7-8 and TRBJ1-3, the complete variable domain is GAGVSQSPRYKVAKRGQDVALRCDPISGHVSLFWYQQALGQGPEFLTYFQNEAQLDKSGLPSDRFFAERPEGSVSTLKIQRTQQEDSAVYLCASSAGTSSGNTIYFGEGSWLTVV.

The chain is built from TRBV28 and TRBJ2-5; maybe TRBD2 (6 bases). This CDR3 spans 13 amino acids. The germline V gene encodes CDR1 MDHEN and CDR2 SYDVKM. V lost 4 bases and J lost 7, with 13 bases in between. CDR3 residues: CASSSGLRGTQYF. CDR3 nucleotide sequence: TGTGCCAGCAGTTCTGGACTGCGGGGGACCCAGTACTTC.

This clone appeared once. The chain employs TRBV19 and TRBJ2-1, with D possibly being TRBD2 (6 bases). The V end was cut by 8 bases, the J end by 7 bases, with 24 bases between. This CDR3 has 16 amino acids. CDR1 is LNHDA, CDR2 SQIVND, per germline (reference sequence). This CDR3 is CASHPLQGGPPNEQFF. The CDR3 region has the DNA TGTGCCAGTCACCCCCTCCAGGGAGGTCCTCCGAATGAGCAGTTCTTC.

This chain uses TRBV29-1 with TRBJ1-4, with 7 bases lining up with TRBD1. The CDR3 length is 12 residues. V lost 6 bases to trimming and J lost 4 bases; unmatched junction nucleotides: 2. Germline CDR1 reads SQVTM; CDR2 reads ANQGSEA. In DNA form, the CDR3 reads TGCAGCGTGGGACAGTTTAATGAAAAACTGTTTTTT. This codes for CSVGQFNEKLFF.

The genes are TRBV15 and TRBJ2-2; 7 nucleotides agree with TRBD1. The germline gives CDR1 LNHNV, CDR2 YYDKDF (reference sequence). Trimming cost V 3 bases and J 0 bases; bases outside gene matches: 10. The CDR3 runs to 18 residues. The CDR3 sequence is CATSSTRPRGTNTGELFF. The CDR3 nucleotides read TGTGCCACCAGCAGTACCCGACCCAGGGGGACGAACACCGGGGAGCTGTTTTTT. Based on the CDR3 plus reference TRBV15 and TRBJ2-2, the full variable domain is DAMVIQNPRYQVTQFGKPVTLSCSQTLNHNVMYWYQQKSSQAPKLLFHYYDKDFNNEADTPDNFQSRRPNTSFCFLDIRSPGLGDTAMYLCATSSTRPRGTNTGELFFGEGSRLTVL.

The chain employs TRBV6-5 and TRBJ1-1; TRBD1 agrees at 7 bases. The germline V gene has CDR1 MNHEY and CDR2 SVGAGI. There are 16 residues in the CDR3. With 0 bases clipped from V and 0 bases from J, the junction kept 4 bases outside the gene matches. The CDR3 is CASSYSYRGLNTEAFF. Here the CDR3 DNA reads TGTGCCAGCAGTTACTCGTACAGGGGACTGAACACTGAAGCTTTCTTT.

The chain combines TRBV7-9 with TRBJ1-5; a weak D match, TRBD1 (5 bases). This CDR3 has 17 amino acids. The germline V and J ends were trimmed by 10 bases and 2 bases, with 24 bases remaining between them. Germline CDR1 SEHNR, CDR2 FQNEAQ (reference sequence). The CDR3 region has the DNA TGTGCCACGCTACCCGGTTTGTGCGCGGGGGGCAATCAGCCCCAGCATTTT. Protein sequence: CATLPGLCAGGNQPQHF.

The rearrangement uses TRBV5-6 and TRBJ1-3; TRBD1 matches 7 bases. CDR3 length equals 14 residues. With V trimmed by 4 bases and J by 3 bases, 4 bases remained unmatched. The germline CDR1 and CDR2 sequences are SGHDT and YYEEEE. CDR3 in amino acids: CASSVPGGGNTIYF. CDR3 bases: TGTGCCAGCAGCGTCCCAGGGGGTGGAAACACCATATATTTT. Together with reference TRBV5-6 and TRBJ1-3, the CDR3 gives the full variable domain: DAGVTQSPTHLIKTRGQQVTLRCSPKSGHDTVSWYQQALGQGPQFIFQYYEEEERQRGNFPDRFSGHQFPNYSSELNVNALLLGDSALYLCASSVPGGGNTIYFGEGSWLTVV.

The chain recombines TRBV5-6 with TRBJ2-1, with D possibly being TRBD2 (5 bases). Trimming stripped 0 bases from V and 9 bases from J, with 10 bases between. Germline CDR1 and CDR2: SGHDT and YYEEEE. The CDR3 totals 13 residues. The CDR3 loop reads CASSLELVGEQFF. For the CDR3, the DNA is TGTGCCAGCAGCTTGGAACTAGTGGGTGAGCAGTTCTTC.

Here the CDR3 DNA reads TGTGCCACCCCCCCGTCCGGGACTAGAAGAAATGAGCAGTTCTTC. It specifies CATPPSGTRRNEQFF. The V gene is TRBV2, the J gene TRBJ2-1; 8 nucleotides align to TRBD2. J was trimmed by 7 bases and V by 10 bases; bases with no gene match: 15. The V gene's germline CDR1 is SNHLY and CDR2 FYNNEI. The CDR3 is made up of 15 amino acids.